The source of this T cell receptor beta chain is a study of T cells after yellow fever vaccination. Study-level findings and limits: A weaker secondary response peaked on day 5, the primary on day 15.

On this clonotype itself: Its antigen is not identified.

A single record per CDR3 protein comes from TCRdb applying MiXCR to the 5' RACE reads. The data hold just under 600,000 distinct CDR3 sequences, with around an eighth observed a single time. The clonotype originates from a young man who received the YFV17D yellow fever vaccine. Sequenced here: PBMCs, sampled on the day of the yellow fever booster vaccination.

For the CDR3, the DNA is TGCAGTGCTAGAGACACAATGGGCTACGAGCAGTACTTC. Residues: CSARDTMGYEQYF. V is TRBV20-1 and J is TRBJ2-7, with D unclear. Trimming left V 0 bases short and J 3 bases short, with 9 bases between. This CDR3 contains 13 residues. CDR1 is DFQATT and CDR2 is SNEGSKA in the germline V gene (reference sequence).